This T cell receptor beta chain was captured in a study of CD8+ T cells in alopecia areata. The germline gives CDR1 LNHDA, CDR2 SQIVND (reference sequence). The CDR3 totals 14 residues. Trimming took 3 bases from V and 2 from J; bases not matched to a gene: 1. In its sample, this clone was seen many times. Antigen specificity is unknown. Notes on the study in general: Clonality exceeded that of normal scalp in lesional scalp, most notably in alopecia totalis/universalis. Patients shared TCRs less clearly than mice did, possibly for HLA-related reasons.

In each case, RNA was isolated and then reverse transcribed into cDNA as the sequencing template. Here immunoSEQ multiplex PCR was the method, and the copy in TCRdb shows in-frame clones only, minus some. This sample has approximately 150,000 clones; 55% occur once, and the top ten carry under 5.5%. The V call is TRBV19, the J call TRBJ2-1, with 7 bases identical to TRBD2. The clonotype was recovered from a human donor in good health. Specimen: CD4+ T cells sorted from blood. CDR3 loop: CASSMSGTYNEQFF. CDR3 coding DNA: TGTGCCAGTAGTATGAGCGGGACCTACAATGAGCAGTTCTTC.